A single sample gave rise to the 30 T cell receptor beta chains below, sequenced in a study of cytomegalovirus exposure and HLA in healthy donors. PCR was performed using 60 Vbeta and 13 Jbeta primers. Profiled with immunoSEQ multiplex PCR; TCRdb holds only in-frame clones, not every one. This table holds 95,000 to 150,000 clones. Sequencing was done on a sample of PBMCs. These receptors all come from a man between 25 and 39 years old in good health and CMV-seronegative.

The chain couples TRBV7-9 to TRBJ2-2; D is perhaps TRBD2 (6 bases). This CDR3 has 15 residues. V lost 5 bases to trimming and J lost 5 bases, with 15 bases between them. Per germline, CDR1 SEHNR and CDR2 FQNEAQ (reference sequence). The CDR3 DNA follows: TGTGCCAGCAGCCCGGCTGGGGGGAAAACCGGGGAGCTGTTTTTT. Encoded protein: CASSPAGGKTGELFF.

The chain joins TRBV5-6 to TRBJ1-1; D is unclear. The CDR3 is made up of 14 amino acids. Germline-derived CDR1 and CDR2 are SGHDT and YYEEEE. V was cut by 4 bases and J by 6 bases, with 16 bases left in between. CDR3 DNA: TGTGCCAGCAGCGGAGACGGAGGCCGCGCTGAAGCTTTCTTT. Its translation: CASSGDGGRAEAFF.

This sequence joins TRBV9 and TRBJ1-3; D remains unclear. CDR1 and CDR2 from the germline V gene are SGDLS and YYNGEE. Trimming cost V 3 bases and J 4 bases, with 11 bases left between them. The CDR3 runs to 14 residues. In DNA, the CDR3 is TGTGCCAGCAGCGCGGGGATTAGCGGAAACACCATATATTTT. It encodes CASSAGISGNTIYF.

The CDR3 DNA is TGTGCCTGGAGTGTACTCGGGGTAACCCAGTACTTC. Protein sequence: CAWSVLGVTQYF. The chain combines TRBV30 with TRBJ2-5, with TRBD2 as a possible D gene (5 bases). Deletions cut 0 bases from V and 8 bases from J, with 10 bases between. The CDR3 length is 12 residues. Germline loops: CDR1 GTSNPN, CDR2 SVGIG (reference sequence).

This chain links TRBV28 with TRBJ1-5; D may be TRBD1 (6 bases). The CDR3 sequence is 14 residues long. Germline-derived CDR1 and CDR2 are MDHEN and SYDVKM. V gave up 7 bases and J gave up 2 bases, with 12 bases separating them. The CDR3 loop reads CASIGAGGNQPQHF. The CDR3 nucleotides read TGTGCCAGCATAGGGGCAGGGGGCAATCAGCCCCAGCATTTT.

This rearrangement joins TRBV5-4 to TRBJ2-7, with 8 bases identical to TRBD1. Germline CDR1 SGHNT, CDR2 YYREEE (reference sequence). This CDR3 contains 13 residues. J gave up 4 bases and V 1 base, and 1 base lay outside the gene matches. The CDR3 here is CASSLQGAYEQYF. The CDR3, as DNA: TGTGCCAGCAGCTTGCAGGGGGCGTACGAGCAGTACTTC.

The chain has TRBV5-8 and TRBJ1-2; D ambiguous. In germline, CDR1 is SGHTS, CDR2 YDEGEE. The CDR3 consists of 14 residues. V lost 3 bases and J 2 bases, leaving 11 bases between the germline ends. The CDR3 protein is CASSSPEPNYGYTF. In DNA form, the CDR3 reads TGTGCCAGCAGCTCCCCGGAGCCCAACTATGGCTACACCTTC.

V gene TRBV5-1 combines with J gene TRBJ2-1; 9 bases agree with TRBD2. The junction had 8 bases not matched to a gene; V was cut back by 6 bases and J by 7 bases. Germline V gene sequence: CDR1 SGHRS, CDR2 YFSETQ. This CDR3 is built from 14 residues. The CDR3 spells CASTWGSGGNEQFF. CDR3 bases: TGCGCCAGCACCTGGGGTAGCGGGGGAAATGAGCAGTTCTTC.

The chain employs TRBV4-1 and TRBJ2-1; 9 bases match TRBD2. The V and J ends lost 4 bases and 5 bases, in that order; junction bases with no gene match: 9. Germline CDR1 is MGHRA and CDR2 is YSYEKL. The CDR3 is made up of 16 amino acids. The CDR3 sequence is CASSLVAGATHNEQFF. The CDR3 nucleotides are TGCGCCAGCAGCCTTGTAGCGGGAGCGACCCACAATGAGCAGTTCTTC.

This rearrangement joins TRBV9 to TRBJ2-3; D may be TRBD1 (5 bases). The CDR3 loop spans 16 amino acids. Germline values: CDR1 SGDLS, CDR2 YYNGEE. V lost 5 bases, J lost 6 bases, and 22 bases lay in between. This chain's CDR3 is CASSPFGDSQTDTQYF. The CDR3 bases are TGTGCCAGCAGTCCCTTTGGTGACAGCCAGACGGATACGCAGTATTTT.

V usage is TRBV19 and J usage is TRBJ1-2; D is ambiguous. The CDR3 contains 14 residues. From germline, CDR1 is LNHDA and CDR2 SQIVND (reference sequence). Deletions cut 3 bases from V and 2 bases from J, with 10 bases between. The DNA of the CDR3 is TGTGCCAGTAGTATCGTCTCTACCAACTATGGCTACACCTTC. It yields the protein CASSIVSTNYGYTF.

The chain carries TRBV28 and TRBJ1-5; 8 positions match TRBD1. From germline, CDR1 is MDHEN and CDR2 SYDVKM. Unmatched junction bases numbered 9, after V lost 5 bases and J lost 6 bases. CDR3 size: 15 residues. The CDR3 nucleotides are TGTGCCAGCAGTGGGGGTGGGACAGGCGGTCAGCCCCAGCATTTT. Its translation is CASSGGGTGGQPQHF.

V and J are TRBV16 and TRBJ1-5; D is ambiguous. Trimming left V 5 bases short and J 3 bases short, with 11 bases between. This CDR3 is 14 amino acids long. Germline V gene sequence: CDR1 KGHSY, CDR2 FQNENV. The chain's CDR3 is CASSNPGLNQPQHF. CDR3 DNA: TGTGCCAGCAGCAATCCGGGTCTCAATCAGCCCCAGCATTTT.

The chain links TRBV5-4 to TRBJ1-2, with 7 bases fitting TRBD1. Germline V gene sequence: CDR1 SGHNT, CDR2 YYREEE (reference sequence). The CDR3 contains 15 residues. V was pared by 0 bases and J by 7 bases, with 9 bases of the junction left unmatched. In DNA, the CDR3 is TGTGCCAGCAGCTTGGCTGCGCAGGGGGACCTTGGCTACACCTTC. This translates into CASSLAAQGDLGYTF. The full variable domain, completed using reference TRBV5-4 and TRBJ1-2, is ETGVTQSPTHLIKTRGQQVTLRCSSQSGHNTVSWYQQALGQGPQFIFQYYREEENGRGNFPPRFSGLQFPNYSSELNVNALELDDSALYLCASSLAAQGDLGYTFGSGTRLTVV.

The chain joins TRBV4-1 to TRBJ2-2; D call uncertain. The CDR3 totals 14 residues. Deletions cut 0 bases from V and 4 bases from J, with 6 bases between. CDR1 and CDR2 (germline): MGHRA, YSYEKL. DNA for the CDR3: TGCGCCAGCAGCCAAGAACAGATCACCGGGGAGCTGTTTTTT. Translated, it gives CASSQEQITGELFF.

CDR3 DNA sequence: TGCGCCAGCAGCTTAGGACAGGGGGCGAACTATGGCTACACCTTC. Amino acids: CASSLGQGANYGYTF. V usage is TRBV5-1 and J usage is TRBJ1-2; TRBD1 matches 11 bases. Germline V gives CDR1 SGHRS, CDR2 YFSETQ. The V segment lost 2 bases and the J segment 2 bases; nucleotides outside the gene matches: 2. The CDR3 has 15 residues.

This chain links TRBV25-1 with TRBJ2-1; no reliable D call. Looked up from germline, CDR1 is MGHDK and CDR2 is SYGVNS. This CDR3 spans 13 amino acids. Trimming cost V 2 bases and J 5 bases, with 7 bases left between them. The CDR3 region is CASSEHTDNEQFF. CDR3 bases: TGTGCCAGCAGTGAACACACCGACAATGAGCAGTTCTTC. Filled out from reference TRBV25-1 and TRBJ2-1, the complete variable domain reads EADIYQTPRYLVIGTGKKITLECSQTMGHDKMYWYQQDPGMELHLIHYSYGVNSTEKGDLSSESTVSRIRTEHFPLTLESARPSHTSQYLCASSEHTDNEQFFGPGTRLTVL.

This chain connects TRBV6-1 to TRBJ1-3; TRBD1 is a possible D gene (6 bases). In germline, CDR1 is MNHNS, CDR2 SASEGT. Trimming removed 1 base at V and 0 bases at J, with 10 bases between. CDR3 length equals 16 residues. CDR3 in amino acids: CASSEGTVSSGNTIYF. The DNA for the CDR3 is TGTGCCAGCAGTGAAGGGACAGTAAGCTCTGGAAACACCATATATTTT.

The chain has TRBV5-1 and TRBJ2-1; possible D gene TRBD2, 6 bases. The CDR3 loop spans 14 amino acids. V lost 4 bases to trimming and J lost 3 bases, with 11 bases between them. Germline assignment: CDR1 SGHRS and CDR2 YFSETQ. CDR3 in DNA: TGCGCCAGCAGCCCGGGACTCCTCTACAATGAGCAGTTCTTC. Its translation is CASSPGLLYNEQFF.

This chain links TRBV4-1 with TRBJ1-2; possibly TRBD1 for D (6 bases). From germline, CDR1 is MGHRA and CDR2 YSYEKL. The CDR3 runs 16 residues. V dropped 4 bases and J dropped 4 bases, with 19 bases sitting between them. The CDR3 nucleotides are TGCGCCAGCAGCCCCTTTTCAAGGGGGATCGGCTATGGCTACACCTTC. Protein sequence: CASSPFSRGIGYGYTF.

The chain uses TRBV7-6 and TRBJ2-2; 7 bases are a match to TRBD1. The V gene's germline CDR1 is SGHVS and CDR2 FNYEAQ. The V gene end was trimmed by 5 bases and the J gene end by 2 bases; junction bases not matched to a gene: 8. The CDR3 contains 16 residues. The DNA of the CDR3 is TGTGCCAGCAGCCCAAGAGACAGGGCCAACACCGGGGAGCTGTTTTTT. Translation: CASSPRDRANTGELFF.

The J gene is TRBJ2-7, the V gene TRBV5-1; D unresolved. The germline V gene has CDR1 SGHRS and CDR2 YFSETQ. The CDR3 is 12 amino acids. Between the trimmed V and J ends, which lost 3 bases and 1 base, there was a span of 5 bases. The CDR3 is CASSSTSYEQYF. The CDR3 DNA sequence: TGCGCCAGCAGCTCGACTTCCTACGAGCAGTACTTC.

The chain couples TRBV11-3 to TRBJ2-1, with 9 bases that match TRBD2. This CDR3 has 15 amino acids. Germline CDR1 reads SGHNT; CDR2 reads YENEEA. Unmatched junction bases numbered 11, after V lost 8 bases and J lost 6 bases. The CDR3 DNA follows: TGTGCCAGCTCGCCGGGACTAGCTTTTTTCAATGAGCAGTTCTTC. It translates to CASSPGLAFFNEQFF.

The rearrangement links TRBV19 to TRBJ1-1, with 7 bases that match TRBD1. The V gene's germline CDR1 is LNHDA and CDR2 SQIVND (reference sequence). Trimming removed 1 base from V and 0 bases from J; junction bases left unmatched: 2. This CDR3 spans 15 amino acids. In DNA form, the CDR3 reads TGTGCCAGTAGTATAGGAGGGACAGTGAACACTGAAGCTTTCTTT. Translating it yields CASSIGGTVNTEAFF.

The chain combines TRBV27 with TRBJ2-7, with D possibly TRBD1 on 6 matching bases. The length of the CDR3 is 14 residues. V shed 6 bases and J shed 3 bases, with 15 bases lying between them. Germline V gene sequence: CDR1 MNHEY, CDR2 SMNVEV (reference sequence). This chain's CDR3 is CASSPGTTIYEQYF. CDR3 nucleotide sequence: TGTGCCAGCAGCCCCGGGACAACCATCTACGAGCAGTACTTC.

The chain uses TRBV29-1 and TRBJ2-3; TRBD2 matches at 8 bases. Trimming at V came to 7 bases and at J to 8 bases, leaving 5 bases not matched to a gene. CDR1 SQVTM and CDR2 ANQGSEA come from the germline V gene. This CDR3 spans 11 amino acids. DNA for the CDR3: TGCAGCGCACGGGAGGGGGGTACGCAGTATTTT. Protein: CSAREGGTQYF.

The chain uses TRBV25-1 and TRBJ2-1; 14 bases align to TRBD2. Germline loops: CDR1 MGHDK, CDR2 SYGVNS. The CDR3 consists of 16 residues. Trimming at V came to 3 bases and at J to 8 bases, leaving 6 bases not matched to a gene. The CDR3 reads CASSDRGTSGSYEQFF. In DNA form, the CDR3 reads TGTGCCAGCAGTGATCGAGGGACTAGCGGGAGTTATGAGCAGTTCTTC.

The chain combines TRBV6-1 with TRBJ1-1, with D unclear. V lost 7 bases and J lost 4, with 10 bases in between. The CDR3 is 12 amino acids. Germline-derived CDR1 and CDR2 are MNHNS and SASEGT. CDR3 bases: TGTGCCAGCATCTATTATGGCACTGAAGCTTTCTTT. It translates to CASIYYGTEAFF.

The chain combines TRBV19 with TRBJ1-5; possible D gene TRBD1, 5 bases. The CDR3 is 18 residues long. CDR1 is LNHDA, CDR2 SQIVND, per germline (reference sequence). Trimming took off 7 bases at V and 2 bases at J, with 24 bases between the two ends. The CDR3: CASKVGRVRGRGNQPQHF. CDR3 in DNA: TGTGCCAGTAAAGTGGGGAGGGTAAGGGGTAGGGGCAATCAGCCCCAGCATTTT.

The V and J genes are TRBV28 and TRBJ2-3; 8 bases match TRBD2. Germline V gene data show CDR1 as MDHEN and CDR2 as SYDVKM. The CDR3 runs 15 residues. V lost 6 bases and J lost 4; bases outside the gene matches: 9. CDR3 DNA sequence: TGTGCCAGCAGCTTTAGCGGGAACGTCCCAGATACGCAGTATTTT. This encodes CASSFSGNVPDTQYF.